This TCR beta chain is from a study of blood T cell repertoires in COVID-19 (dated by TCRdb to the early 2020s). Background on the whole study: Collaborator samples came from the United States, Italy and Spain and covered acute and convalescent phases of COVID-19. Samples were obtained from the ongoing ImmuneRACE study (first 160 participants) and from over a thousand subjects provided by 6 global collaborators. Deeply sampled blood TCRbeta repertoires from subjects exposed to, actively infected with, or recovered from COVID-19 were included in the dataset. Where HLA class I and class II types were available, the types were taken from metadata supplied by the sample provider, not from assay-based typing. The repertoires were made available in a free public database intended to serve as a resource for research on the immune response to SARS-CoV-2. The sample metadata nearly always contained a de-identified subject ID, COVID-19 status, age in years and sex. The material from the prospective study consisted of cDNA or gDNA derived from T cells, B-cell-depleted T cells, or PBMCs.

Turning to this clone: No cognate antigen has been identified for it. The sample holds no much larger clone one base away, and base qualities are not on file.

The germline V gene specifies KGHSH as CDR1 and LQKENI as CDR2. Deletion took 3 bases off V and 5 bases off J, with a span of 17 bases between the germline ends. The CDR3 numbers 16 residues from cysteine through phenylalanine. The retained sequence is limited to the CDR3, 48 bases, with the frame set at the first base. The immunoSEQ Assay, a bias-controlled multiplex PCR, was used to amplify TCRbeta CDR3 regions from genomic DNA. Per the source publication's procedure: Nucleated cell counts per sample were estimated from amplification of reference gene primers within the assay. To quantify the absolute abundance of each unique TCRbeta CDR3 rearrangement, sequence reads were collapsed and filtered. Productive Simpson clonality was computed per sample as the square root of Simpson's diversity index over productive rearrangements. TCRdb mirrors the immuneACCESS table, restricted to in-frame sequences. Some clones are absent from its copies; in checked studies, under half trace to an unresolved V gene, and the reason for the others is unknown. V, J and clone size reflect that table, while D and trimming were determined from the DNA. The sample has about 280,000 clones on record, 75% to 90% of them singletons. Together, the top ten hold 2% to 3% of the sample.

General study outcomes and caveats: The quantity of clinical and demographic metadata differed by source and by participant and was supplied without curation.

Participants in the prospective study were enrolled through a virtual design, were aged roughly 18 to 100 years, and lived in roughly 24 United States geographic areas. To assign participants to cohorts, the prospective study relied on clinical history that participants themselves reported in a screening survey and a study questionnaire. Recovered participants in ImmuneRACE Cohort 3 were defined by two consecutive negative NP/OP PCR tests, clearance by a healthcare professional, or resolution of symptoms. In the prospective study, mobile phlebotomists collected whole blood, serum and a nasopharyngeal or oropharyngeal swab from each participant. Participants in the prospective study had the option to provide additional blood draws and questionnaires over a 2-month period. Blood samples from the prospective study were shipped frozen or at room temperature prior to DNA extraction.

The chain employs TRBV18 and TRBJ2-1, with TRBD1 as a weak D call on 5 bases. The receptor was derived from a woman aged 45-59 years who had recovered from COVID-19. Specimen: PBMCs or T cells enriched from blood (not recorded which). This receptor has the CDR3 CASSPTVHTVNNEQFF. The base sequence is TGTGCCAGCTCACCGACAGTCCATACCGTGAACAATGAGCAGTTCTTC. Full variable domain (CDR3 extended with the reference TRBV18 and TRBJ2-1 proteins): NAGVMQNPRHLVRRRGQEARLRCSPMKGHSHVYWYRQLPEEGLKFMVYLQKENIIDESGMPKERFSAEFPKEGPSILRIQQVVRGDSAAYFCASSPTVHTVNNEQFFGPGTRLTVL.